The sequence of this T cell receptor beta chain was determined in a study of T-cell reconstitution after alpha-beta-depleted transplantation in children listed by TCRdb under 2016. For the wider study: The study quantitatively tracked T-cell immune reconstitution after TCRalphabeta/CD19-depleted allogeneic hematopoietic cell transplantation in children using TCR repertoire profiling.

The research as a whole found: Over the following months the frequencies of hyperexpanded clones went down, and after one year T-cell counts and TCRbeta diversity were mostly credited to newly produced T cells. The apparently early recovery of alphabetaT-cell counts about two months after transplant reportedly depended on only several hundred rapidly expanded clones that came from non-depleted graft cells. In some patients, high TCRbeta diversity at day 60 was attributed to recipient T cells and intrathymic progenitors that had survived conditioning.

According to the germline V gene, CDR1 reads MRHNA and CDR2 reads SNTAGT. From the cysteine through the phenylalanine, the CDR3 covers 16 amino acids. The only DNA kept is the CDR3, 48 bases in frame from the first base. V is reduced by 6 bases and J by 2 bases, leaving a spacing of 19 bases between them. The treatment or condition label of this sample denotes: allogeneic hematopoietic cell transplantation with graft depleted of TCRalphabeta T cells and CD19 B cells. The children who served as transplant recipients had been given grafts of TCRalphabeta/CD19-depleted allogeneic hematopoietic cells. Library generation was performed with PCR. The sequencing machine was an Illumina HiSeq 2500. TCR libraries were prepared with molecular barcoding, using unique molecular identifiers to normalize TCRbeta repertoire quantification. TCRdb took the public reads, trimmed them with fastp at Q25, ran MiXCR for clone calling and kept in-frame beta chains. Rows with one shared CDR3 protein collapse into an entry with the most common genes and DNA. The sample table holds hundreds of thousands of distinct CDR3 sequences, of which approximately 17% were seen once. The biggest ten clones account for 35% to 50% of the sample.

Turning to this clonotype: Its binding antigen is unknown. The record has no base qualities; no much larger clone is one base away.

Recombination linked TRBV6-4 to TRBJ1-1; there is no confident call for the D gene. The specimen comprised PBMCs, mostly from graft donor cells, sampled 360 days after TCRalphabeta/CD19-depleted stem cell transplant. This TCR was recovered from a male patient aged 2-15 years who had a stem cell transplant for acute lymphoblastic leukemia, so the T cells may come from the graft donor. The CDR3: CASRLEPRGTNTEAFF. In nucleotide form, the sequence is TGTGCCAGCAGACTCGAGCCCCGGGGAACAAACACTGAAGCTTTCTTT.